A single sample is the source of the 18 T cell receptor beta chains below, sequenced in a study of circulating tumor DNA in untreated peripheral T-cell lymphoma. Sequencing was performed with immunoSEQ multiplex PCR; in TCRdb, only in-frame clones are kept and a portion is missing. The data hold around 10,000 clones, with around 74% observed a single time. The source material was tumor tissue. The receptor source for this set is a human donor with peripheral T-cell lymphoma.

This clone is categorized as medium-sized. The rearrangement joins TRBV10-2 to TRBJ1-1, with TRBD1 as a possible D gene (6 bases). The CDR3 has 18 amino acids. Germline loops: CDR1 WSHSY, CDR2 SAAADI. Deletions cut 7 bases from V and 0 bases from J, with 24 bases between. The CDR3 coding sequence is TGCGCCAGCAAAGGAACAGGGCCTCTCCTTCCGGTGAACACTGAAGCTTTCTTT. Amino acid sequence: CASKGTGPLLPVNTEAFF.

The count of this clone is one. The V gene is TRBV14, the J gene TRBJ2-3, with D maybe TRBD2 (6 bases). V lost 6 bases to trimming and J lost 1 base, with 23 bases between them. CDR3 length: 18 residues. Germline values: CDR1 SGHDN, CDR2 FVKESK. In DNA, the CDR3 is TGTGCCAGCAGTCCAGAAGGGGCTAGCGATATGGGCACAGATACGCAGTATTTT. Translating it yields CASSPEGASDMGTDTQYF.

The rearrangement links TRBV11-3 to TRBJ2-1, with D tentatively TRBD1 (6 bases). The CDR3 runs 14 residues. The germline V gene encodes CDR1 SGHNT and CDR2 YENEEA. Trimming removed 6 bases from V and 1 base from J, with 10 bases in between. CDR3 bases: TGTGCCAGCAGGACGAGGGGGTCCTACAATGAGCAGTTCTTC. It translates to CASRTRGSYNEQFF. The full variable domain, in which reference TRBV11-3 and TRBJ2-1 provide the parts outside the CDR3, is EAGVVQSPRYKIIEKKQPVAFWCNPISGHNTLYWYLQNLGQGPELLIRYENEEAVDDSQLPKDRFSAERLKGVDSTLKIQPAELGDSAVYLCASRTRGSYNEQFFGPGTRLTVL.

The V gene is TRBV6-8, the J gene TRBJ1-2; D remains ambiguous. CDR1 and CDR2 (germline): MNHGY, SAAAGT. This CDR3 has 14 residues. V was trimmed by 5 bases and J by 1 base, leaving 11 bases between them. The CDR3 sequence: CASSPIKNNYGYTF. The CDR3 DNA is TGTGCCAGCAGTCCCATCAAGAATAACTATGGCTACACCTTC.

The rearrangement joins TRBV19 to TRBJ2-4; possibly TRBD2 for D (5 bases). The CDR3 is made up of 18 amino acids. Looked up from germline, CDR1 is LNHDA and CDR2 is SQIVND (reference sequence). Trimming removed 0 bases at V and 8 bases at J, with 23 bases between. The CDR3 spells CASSIDLLRDPGEYIQYF. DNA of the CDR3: TGTGCCAGTAGTATAGATCTCCTCCGCGACCCTGGGGAGTACATTCAGTACTTC.

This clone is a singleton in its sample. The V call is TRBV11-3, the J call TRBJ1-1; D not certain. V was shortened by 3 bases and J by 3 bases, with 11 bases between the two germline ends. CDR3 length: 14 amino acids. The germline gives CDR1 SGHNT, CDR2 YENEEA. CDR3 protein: CASSLVLTYTEAFF. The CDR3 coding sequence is TGTGCCAGCAGCTTGGTGTTAACCTACACTGAAGCTTTCTTT.

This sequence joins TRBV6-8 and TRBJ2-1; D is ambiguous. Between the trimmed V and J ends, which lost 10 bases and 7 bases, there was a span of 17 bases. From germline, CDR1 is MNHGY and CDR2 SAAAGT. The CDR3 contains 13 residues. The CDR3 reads CAISATDGNEQFF. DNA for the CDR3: TGTGCCATCAGCGCGACGGATGGGAATGAGCAGTTCTTC.

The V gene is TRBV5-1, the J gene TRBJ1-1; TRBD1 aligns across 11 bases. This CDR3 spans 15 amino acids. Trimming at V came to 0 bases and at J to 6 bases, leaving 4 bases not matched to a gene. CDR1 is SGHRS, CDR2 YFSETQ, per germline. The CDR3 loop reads CASSLGGQGAAEAFF. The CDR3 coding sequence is TGCGCCAGCAGCTTGGGAGGACAGGGGGCCGCTGAAGCTTTCTTT.

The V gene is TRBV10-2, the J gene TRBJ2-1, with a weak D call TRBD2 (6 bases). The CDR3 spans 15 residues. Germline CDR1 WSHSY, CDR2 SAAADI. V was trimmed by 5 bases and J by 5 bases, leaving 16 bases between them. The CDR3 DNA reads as TGCGCCAGCAGTCTCGAGCGGGCGACTAACAATGAGCAGTTCTTC. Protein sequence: CASSLERATNNEQFF.

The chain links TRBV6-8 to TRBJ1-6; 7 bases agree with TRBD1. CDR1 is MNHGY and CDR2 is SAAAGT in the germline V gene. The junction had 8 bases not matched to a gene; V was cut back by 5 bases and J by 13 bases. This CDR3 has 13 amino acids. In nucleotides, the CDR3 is TGTGCCAGCAGTACGACAGGGAGAGAGCCCCTCCACTTT. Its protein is CASSTTGREPLHF.

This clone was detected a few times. This CDR3 is CATSRDLVDSHNTGELFF. CDR3 nucleotide sequence: TGTGCCACCAGCAGAGATCTGGTGGACAGTCACAACACCGGGGAGCTGTTTTTT. The rearrangement uses TRBV15 and TRBJ2-2; weak D call: TRBD1 (6 bases). This CDR3 is built from 18 residues. Germline assignment: CDR1 LNHNV and CDR2 YYDKDF (reference sequence). V lost 0 bases and J 2 bases, leaving 16 bases between the germline ends.

CDR3 loop: CASSHRPNTEAFF. The CDR3 bases are TGTGCCAGCAGCCACAGACCGAACACTGAAGCTTTCTTT. This rearrangement joins TRBV7-4 to TRBJ1-1; no clear D. Germline V lookup: CDR1 SGHVT, CDR2 SQSDAQ. This CDR3 is 13 amino acids long. Trimming pared 5 bases from V and 1 base from J, leaving 8 bases between.

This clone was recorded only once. CDR3 sequence: CASSPSGADTEAFF. The CDR3 coding sequence is TGTGCCAGCTCACCATCCGGGGCGGACACTGAAGCTTTCTTT. The chain joins TRBV18 to TRBJ1-1, with D possibly TRBD1 on 5 matching bases. V was pared by 2 bases and J by 3 bases, with 10 bases between. CDR1 and CDR2 (germline): KGHSH, LQKENI. The CDR3 covers 14 residues.

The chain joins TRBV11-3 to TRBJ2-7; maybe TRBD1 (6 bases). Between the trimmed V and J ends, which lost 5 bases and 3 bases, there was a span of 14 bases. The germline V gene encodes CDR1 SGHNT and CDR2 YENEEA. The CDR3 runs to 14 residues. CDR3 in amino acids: CASSPTLDSYEQYF. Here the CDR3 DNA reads TGTGCCAGCAGCCCCACGTTGGACAGCTACGAGCAGTACTTC.

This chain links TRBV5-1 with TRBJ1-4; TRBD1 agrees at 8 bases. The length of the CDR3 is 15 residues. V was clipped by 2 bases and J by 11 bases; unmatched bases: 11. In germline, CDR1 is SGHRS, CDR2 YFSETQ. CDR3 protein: CASSLEDRVSRKLFF. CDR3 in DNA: TGCGCCAGCAGCTTAGAGGACAGGGTGTCCCGGAAACTGTTTTTT. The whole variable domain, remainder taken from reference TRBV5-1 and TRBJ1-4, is KAGVTQTPRYLIKTRGQQVTLSCSPISGHRSVSWYQQTPGQGLQFLFEYFSETQRNKGNFPGRFSGRQFSNSRSEMNVSTLELGDSALYLCASSLEDRVSRKLFFGSGTQLSVL.

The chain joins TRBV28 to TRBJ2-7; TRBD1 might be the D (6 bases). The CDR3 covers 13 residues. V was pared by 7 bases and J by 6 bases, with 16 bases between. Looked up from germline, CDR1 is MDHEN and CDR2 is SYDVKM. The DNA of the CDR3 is TGTGCCAGCACCCTCTGGGTAGGGGGCGAGCAGTACTTC. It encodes CASTLWVGGEQYF.

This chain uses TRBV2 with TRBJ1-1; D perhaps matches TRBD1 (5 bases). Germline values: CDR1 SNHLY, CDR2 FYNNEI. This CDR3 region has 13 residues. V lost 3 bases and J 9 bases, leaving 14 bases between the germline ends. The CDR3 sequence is CASSEAGRSQAFF. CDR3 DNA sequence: TGTGCCAGCAGTGAGGCAGGGAGGTCCCAAGCTTTCTTT. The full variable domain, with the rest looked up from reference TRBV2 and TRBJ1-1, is EPEVTQTPSHQVTQMGQEVILRCVPISNHLYFYWYRQILGQKVEFLVSFYNNEISEKSEIFDDQFSVERPDGSNFTLKIRSTKLEDSAMYFCASSEAGRSQAFFGQGTRLTVV.

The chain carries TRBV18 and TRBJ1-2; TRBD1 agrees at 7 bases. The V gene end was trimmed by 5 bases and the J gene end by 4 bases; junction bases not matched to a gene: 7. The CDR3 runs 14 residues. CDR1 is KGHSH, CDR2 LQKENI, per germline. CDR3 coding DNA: TGTGCCAGCTCAATAGGGGGCCCGGTCTATGGCTACACCTTC. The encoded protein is CASSIGGPVYGYTF.